Below are 20 T cell receptor beta chains sequenced from a single sample in a study of blood T cells in healthy people across ages. Sample-barcoded 5' priming and a J-beta primer mix drove a second PCR of about 6 to 11 cycles. From the 5' RACE reads, TCRdb called clonotypes with MiXCR, one entry per CDR3 protein. Of 650,000 to 800,000 distinct CDR3 sequences in the sample, under 45% were seen once. Sequences were obtained from blood. These receptors were obtained from a man aged 55 to 70 in good health.

The chain combines TRBV2 with TRBJ2-1; D remains ambiguous. V was shortened by 3 bases and J by 7 bases, with 13 bases between the two germline ends. The germline gives CDR1 SNHLY, CDR2 FYNNEI. This CDR3 has 14 residues. The CDR3 spells CASSENRAGNEQFF. CDR3 DNA sequence: TGTGCCAGCAGTGAGAATAGGGCCGGTAATGAGCAGTTCTTC. The variable domain in full, with the rest retrieved from reference TRBV2 and TRBJ2-1, is EPEVTQTPSHQVTQMGQEVILRCVPISNHLYFYWYRQILGQKVEFLVSFYNNEISEKSEIFDDQFSVERPDGSNFTLKIRSTKLEDSAMYFCASSENRAGNEQFFGPGTRLTVL.

V is TRBV7-8 and J is TRBJ2-7; the D is unclear. Germline V lookup: CDR1 SGHVS, CDR2 FQNEAQ. Trimming left V 4 bases short and J 1 base short, with 8 bases between. The CDR3 is 13 amino acids. The CDR3 protein is CASSYQISYEQYF. CDR3 nucleotides: TGTGCCAGCAGCTATCAGATTTCCTACGAGCAGTACTTC.

The chain joins TRBV29-1 to TRBJ2-1; tentatively, D is TRBD2 (5 bases). In germline, CDR1 is SQVTM, CDR2 ANQGSEA. This CDR3 spans 12 amino acids. V gave up 8 bases and J gave up 5 bases, with 13 bases separating them. The CDR3 nucleotides read TGCAGCTCGGCTAGCTACCACAATGAGCAGTTCTTC. It encodes CSSASYHNEQFF.

The chain carries TRBV3-1 and TRBJ2-7; TRBD2 is a possible D gene (5 bases). Trimming stripped 1 base from V and 5 bases from J, with 12 bases between. This CDR3 is 14 amino acids long. Germline assignment: CDR1 LGHDT and CDR2 YNNKEL (reference sequence). In DNA form, the CDR3 reads TGTGCCAGCAGCCAAGGCAGCTTCGGGGACGAGCAGTACTTC. Translating it yields CASSQGSFGDEQYF.

The genes are TRBV29-1 and TRBJ2-3, with no clear D. CDR1 and CDR2 from the germline V gene are SQVTM and ANQGSEA. The germline V and J ends were trimmed by 4 bases and 4 bases, with 21 bases remaining between them. There are 16 residues in the CDR3. CDR3 protein: CSVGSLGQESPDTQYF. CDR3 DNA sequence: TGCAGCGTTGGTTCCCTCGGCCAAGAGTCCCCAGATACGCAGTATTTT.

CDR3 protein: CASSPVIRPPAASIQYF. The CDR3 nucleotides read TGTGCCAGCAGTCCCGTAATTCGGCCGCCAGCAGCAAGCATTCAGTACTTC. The chain joins TRBV6-2 or TRBV6-3 to TRBJ2-7; D uncertain. The closer fit of TRBJ2-4 to the DNA end suggests the J call may be wrong. CDR3 length: 17 amino acids. Germline loops: CDR1 MNHEY, CDR2 SVGEGT.

The CDR3 nucleotides are TGTGCCAGCAGCCCCTTTGCCCAAGAGACCCAGTACTTC. It is translated as CASSPFAQETQYF. This chain uses TRBV12-1 with TRBJ2-5. TRBV12-1 is termed a pseudogene. The CDR3 has 13 residues.

The chain joins TRBV5-1 to TRBJ2-5; D unresolved. Germline V gene sequence: CDR1 SGHRS, CDR2 YFSETQ. Trimming took off 0 bases at V and 4 bases at J, with 10 bases between the two ends. The CDR3 extends over 14 amino acids. CDR3 loop: CASSLEGMGETQYF. CDR3 bases: TGCGCCAGCAGCTTGGAAGGGATGGGAGAGACCCAGTACTTC. Combining the CDR3 with reference TRBV5-1 and TRBJ2-5 gives the whole variable domain KAGVTQTPRYLIKTRGQQVTLSCSPISGHRSVSWYQQTPGQGLQFLFEYFSETQRNKGNFPGRFSGRQFSNSRSEMNVSTLELGDSALYLCASSLEGMGETQYFGPGTRLLVL.

This clonotype was seen a few times. The chain employs TRBV7-8 and TRBJ2-5; no firm D call. Germline CDR1 reads SGHVS; CDR2 reads FQNEAQ. The CDR3 spans 15 residues. With 4 bases removed from V and 5 bases from J, the gap between germline ends came to 17 bases. The CDR3 DNA sequence: TGTGCCAGCAGCTCCACCCGAGTGTCGTCCGAGACCCAGTACTTC. Translation gives CASSSTRVSSETQYF.

The chain combines TRBV11-2 with TRBJ2-3; 11 bases match TRBD2. This CDR3 has 18 amino acids. CDR1 is SGHAT and CDR2 is FQNNGV in the germline V gene. V shed 4 bases and J 6 bases; nucleotides not matched to a gene: 15. CDR3 sequence reads: CASSSLAGGLLVVDTQYF. The DNA for the CDR3 is TGTGCCAGCAGCTCCTTAGCGGGGGGGCTTCTAGTGGTGGATACGCAGTATTTT.

Ten or more counts support this clonotype. The V call is TRBV6-5, the J call TRBJ2-1; 9 bases map to TRBD2. The germline CDR1 and CDR2 sequences are MNHEY and SVGAGI. The CDR3 has 16 amino acids. Trimming removed 4 bases from V and 4 bases from J; junction bases left unmatched: 8. CDR3 nucleotides: TGTGCCAGCAGTTCTCCCGGGACTAGCATTTACAATGAGCAGTTCTTC. Translating gives CASSSPGTSIYNEQFF.

V gene TRBV15 combines with J gene TRBJ2-7; the D gene is possibly TRBD2 (6 bases). Per germline, CDR1 LNHNV and CDR2 YYDKDF (reference sequence). V lost 2 bases and J 3 bases, leaving 11 bases between the germline ends. The CDR3 has 14 residues. Here the CDR3 DNA reads TGTGCCACCAGCAGACGGGGCGGGATCTACGAGCAGTACTTC. It encodes CATSRRGGIYEQYF.

The V and J genes are TRBV4-1 and TRBJ2-4, with TRBD2 matching 10 bases. Near its end, the DNA agrees better with TRBJ2-5, so the J call may be wrong. Per the germline V gene, CDR1 is MGHRA and CDR2 is YSYEKL. The CDR3 has 16 residues. In nucleotides, the CDR3 is TGCGCCAGCAGCCACCAACGGACTAGCGGAGGAGAGACCCAGTACTTC. Translating gives CASSHQRTSGGETQYF.

The chain carries TRBV11-2 and TRBJ1-1; no clear D. The V and J ends lost 3 bases and 4 bases respectively, with 9 bases between them. Germline CDR1 is SGHAT and CDR2 is FQNNGV. This CDR3 is built from 13 residues. The DNA for the CDR3 is TGTGCCAGCAGCTTGGAGTTGATCACTGAAGCTTTCTTT. This gives the protein CASSLELITEAFF.

V gene TRBV6-1 combines with J gene TRBJ2-1; D not resolved. The CDR3 contains 13 residues. The V and J ends lost 7 bases and 10 bases respectively, with 17 bases between them. Germline lookup yields CDR1 MNHNS and CDR2 SASEGT. In DNA form, the CDR3 reads TGTGCCAGCACTTGGGTGATTTACGGAGAGCAGTTCTTC. Its protein is CASTWVIYGEQFF.

Only one count was recorded for this clonotype. This chain links TRBV7-2 with TRBJ1-2; D perhaps matches TRBD1 (6 bases). Trimming removed 5 bases from V and 4 bases from J, with 17 bases in between. From germline, CDR1 is SGHTA and CDR2 FQGNSA. CDR3 length: 15 residues. This CDR3 is CASSLGRTVSYGYTF. The DNA of the CDR3 is TGTGCCAGCAGCCTGGGACGGACAGTCTCCTATGGCTACACCTTC. The variable domain in full, completed from reference TRBV7-2 and TRBJ1-2, reads GAGVSQSPSNKVTEKGKDVELRCDPISGHTALYWYRQSLGQGLEFLIYFQGNSAPDKSGLPSDRFSAERTGGSVSTLTIQRTQQEDSAVYLCASSLGRTVSYGYTFGSGTRLTVV.

This clonotype was counted many times. The V call is TRBV12-3 or TRBV12-4, the J call TRBJ2-7, with D uncertain. The CDR3 runs to 14 residues. The V gene lost 4 bases and the J gene lost 5 bases, with 15 bases spanning the gap. CDR3: CASSSDGTLDEQYF. Written as DNA, the CDR3 is TGTGCCAGCAGTTCGGACGGAACCCTGGACGAGCAGTACTTC.

The genes are TRBV29-1 and TRBJ1-1; a possible D gene is TRBD1 (5 bases). The CDR3 has 11 amino acids. Germline V gene data show CDR1 as SQVTM and CDR2 as ANQGSEA. Trimming pared 3 bases from V and 10 bases from J, leaving 12 bases between. CDR3 sequence: CSVENGRGAFF. The CDR3 region has the DNA TGCAGCGTTGAGAACGGGAGGGGAGCTTTCTTT.

V gene TRBV6-2 or TRBV6-3 combines with J gene TRBJ1-5; D may be TRBD1 (5 bases). Looked up from germline, CDR1 is MNHEY and CDR2 is SVGEGT. V was pared by 5 bases and J by 5 bases, with 13 bases between. The CDR3 is 14 amino acids. The chain's CDR3 is CASSIGGLDQPQHF. Here the CDR3 DNA reads TGTGCCAGCAGTATTGGGGGGTTGGATCAGCCCCAGCATTTT.

This clonotype was counted between two and nine times. V is TRBV25-1 and J is TRBJ2-1; no clear D. CDR3 length: 12 amino acids. CDR1 is MGHDK and CDR2 is SYGVNS in the germline V gene. V shed 6 bases and J shed 9 bases, with 12 bases lying between them. The chain's CDR3 is CASRTPTGEQFF. CDR3 nucleotides: TGTGCCAGCAGAACTCCGACGGGTGAGCAGTTCTTC.